A single sample gave rise to the 25 T cell receptor beta chains below, sequenced in a study of blood T cell repertoires in COVID-19 (TCRdb year 2020). The library was produced with the immunoSEQ multiplex PCR assay. TCRdb took over this immuneACCESS table, retaining in-frame rearrangements with V and J assigned. Such tables are incomplete; in checked studies, under half of the missing clones stem from an unresolved V gene, and the remainder is unexplained. This sample lists fewer than 500,000 clones; over 75% were detected once. The ten largest account for roughly 1.1% of the sample. The sequencing sample was made of PBMCs or T cells enriched from blood (not recorded which). The receptors were gathered from a young man who had recovered from COVID-19.

V usage is TRBV2 and J usage is TRBJ1-5; D is unclear. The germline gives CDR1 SNHLY, CDR2 FYNNEI. V was clipped by 5 bases and J by 9 bases, with 11 bases between them. The CDR3 sequence is 12 residues long. The CDR3 region has the DNA TGTGCCAGCAGTCCAGACATCGGGCCCCAGCATTTT. It translates to CASSPDIGPQHF.

The V and J genes are TRBV11-2 and TRBJ1-1; 7 bases fit TRBD1. After removal of 1 base from V and 6 bases from J, the junction contained 2 bases not matched to a gene. Germline V gene data show CDR1 as SGHAT and CDR2 as FQNNGV. This CDR3 has 13 residues. CDR3 sequence: CASSLGQGAEAFF. CDR3 DNA: TGTGCCAGCAGCTTAGGGCAGGGGGCTGAAGCTTTCTTT.

The chain combines TRBV6-2 or TRBV6-3 with TRBJ2-2; TRBD1 matches 8 bases. Germline V gene lookup returns CDR1 MNHEY and CDR2 SVGEGT. This CDR3 has 15 residues. V shed 2 bases, J shed 5 bases, and the junction held 4 bases outside the gene matches. CDR3 sequence reads: CASSYQGALTGELFF. The CDR3 bases are TGTGCCAGCAGTTACCAGGGGGCTCTGACCGGGGAGCTGTTTTTT.

The rearrangement uses TRBV6-5 and TRBJ2-1, with 10 bases identical to TRBD2. Germline V lookup: CDR1 MNHEY, CDR2 SVGAGI. With 4 bases clipped from V and 4 bases from J, the junction kept 4 bases outside the gene matches. This CDR3 comprises 15 residues. The CDR3 loop is CASSWTSGDYNEQFF. The CDR3, as DNA: TGTGCCAGCAGTTGGACTAGCGGAGATTACAATGAGCAGTTCTTC.

This clone came up once. This rearrangement joins TRBV5-1 to TRBJ1-1; D is uncertain. Germline values: CDR1 SGHRS, CDR2 YFSETQ. Trimming took off 4 bases at V and 0 bases at J, with 13 bases between the two ends. CDR3 length: 15 residues. The CDR3 DNA is TGCGCCAGCAGCGAGAGGATGCAACTGAACACTGAAGCTTTCTTT. Translation: CASSERMQLNTEAFF.

This sequence joins TRBV25-1 and TRBJ1-4, with 8 positions matching TRBD1. V lost 5 bases and J lost 10; bases outside the gene matches: 6. The germline V gene encodes CDR1 MGHDK and CDR2 SYGVNS. This CDR3 comprises 13 residues. The CDR3 protein is CASSQAGGGKLFF. CDR3 coding DNA: TGTGCCAGCAGTCAGGCAGGGGGCGGAAAACTGTTTTTT.

This chain links TRBV28 with TRBJ1-1; 7 bases match TRBD1. After removal of 4 bases from V and 5 bases from J, the junction contained 7 bases not matched to a gene. Per germline, CDR1 MDHEN and CDR2 SYDVKM. CDR3 length: 14 residues. CDR3 protein: CASSSSGGWTEAFF. The CDR3 DNA reads TGTGCCAGCAGTTCATCAGGGGGATGGACTGAAGCTTTCTTT.

This chain links TRBV4-2 with TRBJ2-3; 13 positions agree with TRBD2. Trimming removed 3 bases from V and 4 bases from J; junction bases left unmatched: 10. Per germline, CDR1 LGHNA and CDR2 YNFKEQ. The CDR3 extends over 18 amino acids. The DNA of the CDR3 is TGTGCCAGCAGCCACGAATCCTCACTAGCGGGAGGGTCAGATACGCAGTATTTT. Its protein product is CASSHESSLAGGSDTQYF.

V gene TRBV27 combines with J gene TRBJ2-3; 13 positions match TRBD2. V dropped 0 bases and J dropped 1; count of bases not matched to a gene: 16. CDR3 length equals 22 residues. Germline V gene sequence: CDR1 MNHEY, CDR2 SMNVEV (reference sequence). The CDR3 spells CASSLSLPLAGGPVHGTDTQYF. DNA of the CDR3: TGTGCCAGCAGTTTATCGCTCCCACTAGCGGGAGGGCCGGTGCACGGCACAGATACGCAGTATTTT.

The chain uses TRBV19 and TRBJ1-1, with 7 bases identical to TRBD1. This CDR3 has 14 residues. Trimming cost V 5 bases and J 1 base; bases outside gene matches: 4. Germline V lookup: CDR1 LNHDA, CDR2 SQIVND (reference sequence). The CDR3 reads CASSRQGGNTEAFF. In DNA, the CDR3 is TGTGCCAGTAGTCGACAGGGCGGGAACACTGAAGCTTTCTTT.

The chain is built from TRBV9 and TRBJ2-3; TRBD2 agrees at 13 bases. There are 17 residues in the CDR3. CDR1 and CDR2 (germline): SGDLS, YYNGEE. J lost 4 bases, V lost 4 bases, and 9 bases had no gene match. The CDR3 region has the DNA TGTGCCAGCAGCCCCCGAGGGACTAGCGGGAATCCAGATACGCAGTATTTT. The encoded protein is CASSPRGTSGNPDTQYF.

The chain employs TRBV6-2 or TRBV6-3 and TRBJ2-5, with TRBD2 matching 7 bases. V was pared by 2 bases and J by 6 bases, with 12 bases of the junction left unmatched. The length of the CDR3 is 16 residues. From germline, CDR1 is MNHEY and CDR2 SVGEGT. The CDR3, as DNA: TGTGCCAGCAGTTACCCCACACGGGACTACTTCCAGACCCAGTACTTC. Protein product: CASSYPTRDYFQTQYF.

Concerning this clone: Other DNA sequences within the sample encode an identical CDR3. V is TRBV28 and J is TRBJ1-5; D gene ambiguous. Germline CDR1 MDHEN, CDR2 SYDVKM. Trimming removed 5 bases at V and 4 bases at J, with 3 bases between. The CDR3 covers 11 residues. CDR3 nucleotide sequence: TGTGCCAGCAGTACTAATCAGCCCCAGCATTTT. This sequence encodes CASSTNQPQHF.

The chain couples TRBV7-9 to TRBJ2-1, with D possibly being TRBD1 (6 bases). The CDR3 loop spans 14 amino acids. Germline loops: CDR1 SEHNR, CDR2 FQNEAQ (reference sequence). V was trimmed by 5 bases and J by 4 bases, leaving 12 bases between them. The CDR3 sequence: CASSARTVYNEQFF. CDR3 sequence (DNA): TGTGCCAGCAGCGCCCGGACAGTGTACAATGAGCAGTTCTTC.

The V call is TRBV18, the J call TRBJ2-2, with 8 bases matching TRBD2. J lost 4 bases, V lost 2 bases, and 6 bases had no gene match. The CDR3 length is 16 residues. CDR1 and CDR2 from the germline V gene are KGHSH and LQKENI. In DNA, the CDR3 is TGTGCCAGCTCACCAAGTCTAGCGGGTGCCACCGGGGAGCTGTTTTTT. It encodes CASSPSLAGATGELFF.

The chain joins TRBV19 to TRBJ1-5; D might be TRBD1 (6 bases). CDR3 length: 16 amino acids. Between the trimmed V and J ends, which lost 6 bases and 0 bases, there was a span of 15 bases. Per the germline V gene, CDR1 is LNHDA and CDR2 is SQIVND (reference sequence). This CDR3 is CASRLQGHISNQPQHF. CDR3 nucleotide sequence: TGTGCCAGTAGGTTGCAGGGGCATATTAGCAATCAGCCCCAGCATTTT.

This chain uses TRBV28 with TRBJ1-2; D is unclear. V lost 4 bases and J lost 7, with 7 bases in between. The CDR3 has 11 residues. Germline V gene sequence: CDR1 MDHEN, CDR2 SYDVKM. CDR3 region: CASSSQLGYTF. CDR3 sequence (DNA): TGTGCCAGCAGTTCGCAACTTGGCTACACCTTC.

This sequence joins TRBV3-1 (or the pseudogene TRBV3-2) and TRBJ2-5; 11 positions agree with TRBD1. The CDR3 runs 14 residues. Trimming removed 6 bases from V and 5 bases from J; junction bases left unmatched: 5. The V gene's germline CDR1 is LGHDT and CDR2 YNNKEL (reference sequence). The CDR3 sequence: CASRRTGGGETQYF. CDR3 bases: TGTGCCAGCAGACGGACAGGGGGCGGGGAGACCCAGTACTTC.

The genes are TRBV11-2 and TRBJ1-1; D unresolved. The CDR3 has 14 residues. V was cut by 2 bases and J by 6 bases, with 13 bases left in between. CDR1 and CDR2 from the germline V gene are SGHAT and FQNNGV. CDR3 region: CASSLPPQSPEAFF. The DNA of the CDR3 is TGTGCCAGCAGCTTACCCCCACAGTCCCCTGAAGCTTTCTTT.

This clone was seen a handful of times. The chain couples TRBV6-5 to TRBJ2-7, with 11 bases lining up with TRBD1. The CDR3 totals 14 residues. Germline-derived CDR1 and CDR2 are MNHEY and SVGAGI. V lost 4 bases and J lost 3; bases outside the gene matches: 2. The CDR3 nucleotides are TGTGCCAGCAGTTCCGGGACAGGGGGCTACGAGCAGTACTTC. Translated: CASSSGTGGYEQYF.

The CDR3 loop is CAIRADSTGELFF. The CDR3 nucleotides are TGTGCCATCAGGGCCGACAGTACCGGGGAGCTGTTTTTT. V and J are TRBV10-3 and TRBJ2-2; the D gene is possibly TRBD1 (5 bases). Germline CDR1 and CDR2: ENHRY and SYGVKD. The length of the CDR3 is 13 residues. The ends were cut back, 6 bases at V and 5 bases at J, with 10 bases in the middle.

This clone was observed a handful of times. The chain links TRBV6-1 to TRBJ1-1; no firm D call. The CDR3 consists of 14 residues. In germline, CDR1 is MNHNS, CDR2 SASEGT. The V end lost 3 bases, the J end lost 6 bases, and 14 bases lay between the germline ends. In DNA, the CDR3 is TGTGCCAGCAGTGAGGTGTTTCGAGGAGCTGAAGCTTTCTTT. Its translation is CASSEVFRGAEAFF.

A word on this clone: Other DNA sequences in this sample translate to the same CDR3. The chain carries TRBV7-8 and TRBJ1-2; D unresolved. Trimming shortened V by 5 bases and J by 4 bases, and 8 bases separated the two germline ends. The CDR3 sequence is 12 residues long. Germline assignment: CDR1 SGHVS and CDR2 FQNEAQ. CDR3 in DNA: TGTGCCAGCAGCCCGGGGTCCTATGGCTACACCTTC. It codes for CASSPGSYGYTF.

This chain connects TRBV28 to TRBJ1-4; D is unresolved. Germline V gene data show CDR1 as MDHEN and CDR2 as SYDVKM. This CDR3 contains 15 residues. V was clipped by 1 base and J by 7 bases, with 13 bases between them. The CDR3 loop is CASSLLGRMGEKLFF. DNA for the CDR3: TGTGCCAGCAGTTTATTGGGCAGGATGGGTGAAAAACTGTTTTTT.

This chain connects TRBV7-6 to TRBJ1-3, with D possibly being TRBD1 (5 bases). With 5 bases removed from V and 2 bases from J, the gap between germline ends came to 13 bases. CDR1 and CDR2 (germline): SGHVS, FNYEAQ. The CDR3 is 15 amino acids. CDR3 amino acids: CASSPEGRPGNTIYF. The CDR3, as DNA: TGTGCCAGCAGCCCGGAGGGGAGACCTGGAAACACCATATATTTT.